These 22 T cell receptor beta chains originate from one sample sequenced in a study of human T cells and chemical hapten exposure. TCRdb analysed the 5' RACE reads with MiXCR anew, one entry per CDR3 protein. The sample includes 110,000 or so distinct CDR3 sequences, roughly a fifth of them seen just once. Whole blood that had not been fractionated was the source of extracted total RNA. These receptors originate from a human donor in good health.

The chain couples TRBV5-4 to TRBJ1-6; TRBD1 matches 8 bases. This CDR3 has 14 residues. CDR1 SGHNT and CDR2 YYREEE come from the germline V gene (reference sequence). J gave up 10 bases and V 5 bases, and 8 bases lay outside the gene matches. The CDR3 here is CASSQGATVSPLHF. Here the CDR3 DNA reads TGTGCCAGCAGTCAGGGGGCTACAGTGTCACCCCTCCACTTT.

This clonotype was found a few times. V is TRBV24-1 and J is TRBJ1-5, with 10 bases that match TRBD1. V dropped 5 bases and J dropped 5; count of bases not matched to a gene: 5. The V gene's germline CDR1 is KGHDR and CDR2 SFDVKD. The CDR3 loop spans 15 amino acids. This CDR3 is CATSGTGTGDQPQHF. Here the CDR3 DNA reads TGTGCCACCAGTGGAACTGGGACAGGGGATCAGCCCCAGCATTTT.

The J gene is TRBJ2-3, the V gene TRBV5-1; TRBD1 matches at 7 bases. Germline CDR1 reads SGHRS; CDR2 reads YFSETQ. V was pared by 4 bases and J by 2 bases, with 7 bases of the junction left unmatched. The CDR3 loop spans 15 amino acids. In nucleotides, the CDR3 is TGCGCCAGCAGCCGGCAAGGGGGCGTCACAGATACGCAGTATTTT. Amino acids: CASSRQGGVTDTQYF.

In its sample, this clonotype was seen a few times. The V and J genes are TRBV5-1 and TRBJ1-5; no reliable D call. This CDR3 contains 14 residues. Germline V gene lookup returns CDR1 SGHRS and CDR2 YFSETQ. V lost 0 bases, J lost 0 bases, and 4 bases lay in between. DNA for the CDR3: TGCGCCAGCAGCTTGGACAGTAGCAATCAGCCCCAGCATTTT. Its protein is CASSLDSSNQPQHF.

This sequence joins TRBV10-3 and TRBJ1-2; possibly TRBD1 for D (6 bases). Germline V gives CDR1 ENHRY, CDR2 SYGVKD. This CDR3 region has 17 residues. The V gene lost 5 bases and the J gene lost 5 bases, with 24 bases spanning the gap. CDR3 in DNA: TGTGCCATCAGTAAATACAGGGTCCCCCTTGTTAGTTATGGCTACACCTTC. This gives the protein CAISKYRVPLVSYGYTF.

The CDR3 is CASSFHRGLAGGPSSEQYF. The CDR3, as DNA: TGTGCCAGCAGTTTTCATCGCGGACTAGCGGGAGGGCCCTCAAGCGAGCAGTACTTC. The chain joins TRBV27 to TRBJ2-7, with 15 nucleotides matching TRBD2. The CDR3 has 19 residues. V was clipped by 3 bases and J by 6 bases; unmatched bases: 15. CDR1 is MNHEY and CDR2 is SMNVEV in the germline V gene (reference sequence).

The CDR3 here is CASSSWDGTYEQYF. CDR3 coding DNA: TGTGCCAGCAGCAGTTGGGACGGTACCTACGAGCAGTACTTC. The chain uses TRBV16 and TRBJ2-7; D may be TRBD1 or TRBD2 (5 bases each). The CDR3 length is 14 residues. The germline V gene encodes CDR1 KGHSY and CDR2 FQNENV. V was pared by 5 bases and J by 2 bases, with 13 bases between.

The chain is built from TRBV3-1 and TRBJ2-7, with 7 bases lining up with TRBD2. V shed 1 base and J 3 bases; nucleotides not matched to a gene: 3. This CDR3 region has 14 residues. Germline V gene data show CDR1 as LGHDT and CDR2 as YNNKEL (reference sequence). The CDR3 DNA reads as TGTGCCAGCAGCCAAGCCCAGCGGGGCTACGAGCAGTACTTC. Protein product: CASSQAQRGYEQYF.

CDR3 loop: CASSWGGVQETQYF. DNA for the CDR3: TGCGCCAGCAGCTGGGGCGGGGTTCAAGAGACCCAGTACTTC. V gene TRBV5-1 combines with J gene TRBJ2-5; the D gene is possibly TRBD2 (6 bases). V gave up 3 bases and J gave up 2 bases, with 11 bases separating them. The germline gives CDR1 SGHRS, CDR2 YFSETQ. CDR3 length equals 14 residues.

This rearrangement joins TRBV3-1 to TRBJ1-4; weak D call: TRBD1 (5 bases). The CDR3 covers 15 residues. Per the germline V gene, CDR1 is LGHDT and CDR2 is YNNKEL (reference sequence). Trimming stripped 2 bases from V and 7 bases from J, with 14 bases between. The CDR3 here is CASSQRRQGGEKLFF. CDR3 nucleotides: TGTGCCAGCAGCCAAAGGAGGCAGGGCGGTGAAAAACTGTTTTTT.

The table lists this clonotype with a few counts. The CDR3 DNA follows: TGTGCCAGCAGTTACTCGAGTAGTAGTAGCACAGATACGCAGTATTTT. Protein product: CASSYSSSSSTDTQYF. V gene TRBV6-6 combines with J gene TRBJ2-3; no firm D call. Germline CDR1 and CDR2: MNHNY and SVGAGI (reference sequence). The CDR3 consists of 16 residues. With 0 bases removed from V and 0 bases from J, the gap between germline ends came to 10 bases.

This clonotype was detected only a few times. The chain links TRBV4-2 to TRBJ2-7, with 11 positions matching TRBD2. The CDR3 is 16 residues long. Germline CDR1 reads LGHNA; CDR2 reads YNFKEQ. The ends lost 4 bases at V and 2 bases at J; junction bases unmatched: 7. The CDR3 here is CASSPLTSGDTYEQYF. The DNA for the CDR3 is TGTGCCAGCAGCCCTCTGACTAGCGGGGATACCTACGAGCAGTACTTC.

This clonotype was seen a handful of times. The J gene is TRBJ1-2, the V gene TRBV29-1; 8 bases are shared with TRBD1. Germline CDR1 SQVTM, CDR2 ANQGSEA. CDR3 length: 12 amino acids. CDR3 in amino acids: CSAQTGVYGYTF. The CDR3 coding sequence is TGCAGTGCCCAGACAGGGGTCTATGGCTACACCTTC.

This clonotype was seen only a few times. This sequence joins TRBV5-1 and TRBJ2-3; TRBD2 aligns across 13 bases. Germline trimming cut 4 bases from V and 4 bases from J; bases unmatched to any gene: 9. Per the germline V gene, CDR1 is SGHRS and CDR2 is YFSETQ. The CDR3 is 17 amino acids. As DNA, the CDR3 is TGCGCCAGCAGCCCTGGGACTAGCGGGAAGCGGGCAGATACGCAGTATTTT. It is translated as CASSPGTSGKRADTQYF.

The table lists this clonotype with a few counts. The chain is built from TRBV18 and TRBJ2-1; 8 positions match TRBD2. The CDR3 spans 18 residues. V was pared by 3 bases and J by 3 bases, with 13 bases of the junction left unmatched. Per germline, CDR1 KGHSH and CDR2 LQKENI. This CDR3 is CASSPVVVAGRDYNEQFF. The CDR3 DNA sequence: TGTGCCAGCTCACCTGTTGTGGTAGCGGGACGAGACTACAATGAGCAGTTCTTC.

The chain is built from TRBV6-5 and TRBJ1-2; D is unclear. V lost 4 bases and J lost 2, with 8 bases in between. Germline values: CDR1 MNHEY, CDR2 SVGAGI. CDR3 size: 13 residues. CDR3 sequence reads: CASSFDGNYGYTF. The CDR3 nucleotides read TGTGCCAGCAGTTTTGACGGAAACTATGGCTACACCTTC.

There are a few counts of this clonotype. V gene TRBV7-8 combines with J gene TRBJ1-5; 8 bases agree with TRBD1. The CDR3 sequence is 16 residues long. Per germline, CDR1 SGHVS and CDR2 FQNEAQ. The J segment lost 6 bases and the V segment lost 5 bases, leaving 12 bases of the junction unmatched. CDR3 sequence reads: CASSLIQGVIGQPQHF. The CDR3 DNA reads as TGTGCCAGCAGCCTTATACAGGGGGTAATAGGTCAGCCCCAGCATTTT.

The chain links TRBV7-6 to TRBJ2-1, with TRBD2 matching over 12 bases. Germline CDR1 is SGHVS and CDR2 is FNYEAQ. Losses at the gene ends were 5 bases for V and 5 bases for J; bases not matched to a gene: 10. The CDR3 length is 17 residues. Here the CDR3 DNA reads TGTGCCAGCAGCAATCTAGCGGGAGGGCCTTCCAACAATGAGCAGTTCTTC. Its protein product is CASSNLAGGPSNNEQFF.

There are many counts of this clonotype. This chain connects TRBV10-3 to TRBJ2-7; D is uncertain. V dropped 2 bases and J dropped 3 bases, with 2 bases sitting between them. Germline V gene lookup returns CDR1 ENHRY and CDR2 SYGVKD. CDR3 length: 11 amino acids. The CDR3 reads CAISEGYEQYF. Written as DNA, the CDR3 is TGTGCCATCAGTGAGGGCTACGAGCAGTACTTC.

This clonotype was seen a handful of times. This chain links TRBV9 with TRBJ2-7; D is possibly TRBD2 (5 bases). CDR1 is SGDLS, CDR2 YYNGEE, per germline. CDR3 length equals 13 residues. V was cut by 4 bases and J by 7 bases, with 15 bases left in between. CDR3 bases: TGTGCCAGCAGCCCCGGGGTGGTAAGGGAGCAGTACTTC. Amino acid sequence: CASSPGVVREQYF.

This clonotype was seen a handful of times. The chain is built from TRBV6-1 and TRBJ1-5, with 11 bases identical to TRBD1. CDR1 and CDR2 (germline): MNHNS, SASEGT. The ends lost 7 bases at V and 3 bases at J; junction bases unmatched: 17. The CDR3 has 19 amino acids. CDR3 sequence reads: CASTGGRTGGRKDNQPQHF. In DNA, the CDR3 is TGTGCCAGCACAGGCGGCAGGACAGGGGGCCGAAAAGACAATCAGCCCCAGCATTTT.

The rearrangement uses TRBV7-3 and TRBJ2-2; D gene ambiguous. There are 17 residues in the CDR3. Germline values: CDR1 SGHTA, CDR2 FQGTGA. V was shortened by 5 bases and J by 5 bases, with 21 bases between the two germline ends. The CDR3 bases are TGTGCCAGCAGCCCCTCAAGGACCGCCGCGTTGACCGGGGAGCTGTTTTTT. Translating gives CASSPSRTAALTGELFF.